The 18 T cell receptor beta chains given below trace back to one sample, sequenced in a study of blood T cell repertoires in COVID-19. TCRdb's table, derived via immunoSEQ multiplex PCR, lists solely in-frame clones and lacks some. The table includes fewer than 250,000 clones, 70% to 90% detected once. The specimen sequenced was PBMCs or T cells enriched from blood (not recorded which). The receptors derive from a man aged 25 to 40 who had recovered from COVID-19.

This clone was seen once. V usage is TRBV19 and J usage is TRBJ1-5; D is uncertain. The CDR3 contains 13 residues. Trimming shortened V by 2 bases and J by 4 bases, and 6 bases separated the two germline ends. The V gene's germline CDR1 is LNHDA and CDR2 SQIVND (reference sequence). The CDR3 DNA sequence: TGTGCCAGTAGTATACAGGCGAATCAGCCCCAGCATTTT. The encoded protein is CASSIQANQPQHF. The whole variable domain, filled in from reference TRBV19 and TRBJ1-5, reads DGGITQSPKYLFRKEGQNVTLSCEQNLNHDAMYWYRQDPGQGLRLIYYSQIVNDFQKGDIAEGYSVSREKKESFPLTVTSAQKNPTAFYLCASSIQANQPQHFGDGTRLSIL.

This chain connects TRBV9 to TRBJ1-2; possible D gene TRBD1, 5 bases. The CDR3 covers 14 residues. Trimming left V 0 bases short and J 1 base short, with 7 bases between. In germline, CDR1 is SGDLS, CDR2 YYNGEE. CDR3 protein: CASSVAGGNYGYTF. In DNA form, the CDR3 reads TGTGCCAGCAGCGTAGCCGGGGGTAACTATGGCTACACCTTC.

In its sample, this clone was seen once. The chain employs TRBV30 and TRBJ1-2; no definite D call. Germline CDR1 reads GTSNPN; CDR2 reads SVGIG (reference sequence). Deletions cut 0 bases from V and 2 bases from J, with 7 bases between. The length of the CDR3 is 13 residues. The CDR3 reads CAWSVQPNYGYTF. DNA for the CDR3: TGTGCCTGGAGTGTACAGCCCAACTATGGCTACACCTTC.

The rearrangement links TRBV7-2 to TRBJ1-2; D is unresolved. Trimming took 1 base from V and 5 from J, leaving 8 bases between them. Germline CDR1 is SGHTA and CDR2 is FQGNSA. The CDR3 is made up of 13 amino acids. The CDR3 sequence: CASSLGTEYGYTF. The CDR3 nucleotides are TGTGCCAGCAGCTTAGGAACAGAATATGGCTACACCTTC.

This clone was detected a few times. The chain links TRBV24-1 to TRBJ2-1, with TRBD2 matching over 7 bases. The CDR3 spans 13 residues. Per the germline V gene, CDR1 is KGHDR and CDR2 is SFDVKD. Trimming took 10 bases from V and 0 from J; bases not matched to a gene: 2. CDR3 nucleotides: TGTGCCACAGGGGAGGGCTCCTACAATGAGCAGTTCTTC. It yields the protein CATGEGSYNEQFF.

The CDR3 loop reads CASSQERQGGYHGYTF. As DNA, the CDR3 is TGCGCCAGCAGCCAAGAGAGACAGGGCGGCTACCATGGCTACACCTTC. The chain links TRBV4-3 to TRBJ1-2; 7 nucleotides line up with TRBD1. The length of the CDR3 is 16 residues. Germline CDR1 LGHNA, CDR2 YSLEER. Trimming at V came to 0 bases and at J to 6 bases, leaving 10 bases not matched to a gene.

The chain combines TRBV11-2 with TRBJ1-4; 8 bases are a match to TRBD1. Germline V gene sequence: CDR1 SGHAT, CDR2 FQNNGV. The CDR3 has 18 residues. V was pared by 3 bases and J by 1 base, with 10 bases of the junction left unmatched. CDR3: CASSFGVGQGRTNEKLFF. In nucleotides, the CDR3 is TGTGCCAGCAGCTTTGGGGTTGGACAGGGAAGAACTAATGAAAAACTGTTTTTT.

This clone was detected a few times. The chain employs TRBV7-3 and TRBJ2-1, with D perhaps matching TRBD2 (5 bases). This CDR3 is built from 14 residues. Trimming stripped 5 bases from V and 6 bases from J, with 14 bases between. CDR1 and CDR2 (germline): SGHTA, FQGTGA. This CDR3 reads CASSPSRVANEQFF. The CDR3 coding sequence is TGTGCCAGCAGCCCCTCGAGGGTGGCCAATGAGCAGTTCTTC.

The chain carries TRBV2 and TRBJ2-7, with D tentatively TRBD1 (6 bases). Germline loops: CDR1 SNHLY, CDR2 FYNNEI. Between the trimmed V and J ends, which lost 10 bases and 0 bases, there was a span of 10 bases. The CDR3 length is 12 residues. The CDR3 spells CATRQDSYEQYF. The CDR3 bases are TGTGCCACCAGACAGGACTCCTACGAGCAGTACTTC.

The rearrangement links TRBV2 to TRBJ1-1; possible D gene TRBD1, 6 bases. Trimming removed 3 bases at V and 1 base at J, with 9 bases between. Germline assignment: CDR1 SNHLY and CDR2 FYNNEI. The CDR3 runs to 14 residues. The CDR3 DNA reads TGTGCCAGCAGTGAGGGGGCTGGGAACACTGAAGCTTTCTTT. This codes for CASSEGAGNTEAFF.

This clone appeared a few times. J is TRBJ2-7 and V is TRBV9; D possibly corresponds to TRBD1 (6 bases). The germline V gene has CDR1 SGDLS and CDR2 YYNGEE. The V end lost 2 bases, the J end lost 3 bases, and 15 bases lay between the germline ends. The CDR3 spans 15 residues. The CDR3: CASSVTSGGDYEQYF. In nucleotides, the CDR3 is TGTGCCAGCAGCGTCACGTCTGGGGGCGACTACGAGCAGTACTTC.

The count of this clone is one. The V and J genes are TRBV30 and TRBJ1-6; D is ambiguous. CDR3 size: 12 residues. Germline V gene sequence: CDR1 GTSNPN, CDR2 SVGIG (reference sequence). The germline V and J ends were trimmed by 3 bases and 7 bases, with 7 bases remaining between them. The CDR3 region is CAWSGRNSPLHF. The CDR3 nucleotides read TGTGCCTGGAGCGGGAGAAATTCACCCCTCCACTTT. The full variable domain, in which reference TRBV30 and TRBJ1-6 provide the parts outside the CDR3, is SQTIHQWPATLVQPVGSPLSLECTVEGTSNPNLYWYRQAAGRGLQLLFYSVGIGQISSEVPQNLSASRPQDRQFILSSKKLLLSDSGFYLCAWSGRNSPLHFGNGTRLTVT.

Points on this clone: An end of the junction does not agree with germline; a read error may underlie this. This chain links TRBV6-1 with TRBJ2-7, with 10 positions matching TRBD2. The CDR3 spans 12 residues. The germline V gene has CDR1 MNHNS and CDR2 SASEGT. The CDR3 spells CASSEAGGKQYF. The CDR3 nucleotides read TGTGCCAGCAGCGAAGCGGGGGGGAAGCAGTACTTC.

The chain joins TRBV3-1 (or the pseudogene TRBV3-2) to TRBJ1-5; possibly TRBD1 for D (6 bases). Germline V gene sequence: CDR1 LGHDT, CDR2 YNNKEL (reference sequence). The length of the CDR3 is 14 residues. V lost 3 bases and J lost 4, with 10 bases in between. The CDR3 region is CASSQTGKNQPQHF. As DNA, the CDR3 is TGTGCCAGCAGCCAGACAGGCAAGAATCAGCCCCAGCATTTT.

The chain joins TRBV19 to TRBJ1-6; perhaps TRBD1 as D (6 bases). Trimming pared 3 bases from V and 5 bases from J, leaving 14 bases between. The CDR3 spans 16 residues. Germline V gene lookup returns CDR1 LNHDA and CDR2 SQIVND (reference sequence). The CDR3 bases are TGTGCCAGTAGTATTGCAGGGGATCCCCATAATTCACCCCTCCACTTT. This codes for CASSIAGDPHNSPLHF.

The DNA of the CDR3 is TGCGCCAGCAGCTTGGTGACAGTTCTCGGCTACGAGCAGTACTTC. Translated, it gives CASSLVTVLGYEQYF. The V call is TRBV5-1, the J call TRBJ2-7, with D maybe TRBD1 (5 bases). The CDR3 has 15 residues. Trimming cost V 0 bases and J 3 bases, with 13 bases left between them. Germline lookup yields CDR1 SGHRS and CDR2 YFSETQ.

The rearrangement uses TRBV7-2 and TRBJ1-2; tentatively, D is TRBD1 (5 bases). The CDR3 covers 15 residues. Trimming took 4 bases from V and 7 from J, leaving 19 bases between them. Germline CDR1 is SGHTA and CDR2 is FQGNSA. CDR3 sequence reads: CASSSSPAQGGGYTF. The CDR3 region has the DNA TGTGCCAGCAGCTCCTCCCCTGCCCAGGGTGGTGGCTACACCTTC.

The chain has TRBV4-2 and TRBJ2-1; 9 nucleotides match TRBD1. V lost 3 bases, J lost 0 bases, and 6 bases stayed unmatched. Per germline, CDR1 LGHNA and CDR2 YNFKEQ. This CDR3 contains 17 residues. CDR3 DNA sequence: TGTGCCAGCAGCCAGGGACAGGGACCTTCCTCCTACAATGAGCAGTTCTTC. Protein: CASSQGQGPSSYNEQFF.